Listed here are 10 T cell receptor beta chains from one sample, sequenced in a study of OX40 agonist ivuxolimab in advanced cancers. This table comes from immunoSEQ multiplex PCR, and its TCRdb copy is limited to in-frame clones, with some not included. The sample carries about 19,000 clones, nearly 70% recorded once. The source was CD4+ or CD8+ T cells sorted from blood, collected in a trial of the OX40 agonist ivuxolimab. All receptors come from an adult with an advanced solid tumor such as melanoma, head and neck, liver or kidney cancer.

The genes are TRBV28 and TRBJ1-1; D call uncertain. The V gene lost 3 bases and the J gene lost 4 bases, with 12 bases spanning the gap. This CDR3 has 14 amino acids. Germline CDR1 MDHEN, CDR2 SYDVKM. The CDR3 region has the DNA TGTGCCAGCAGTTTCCCCCTGACGTTCACTGAAGCTTTCTTT. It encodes CASSFPLTFTEAFF.

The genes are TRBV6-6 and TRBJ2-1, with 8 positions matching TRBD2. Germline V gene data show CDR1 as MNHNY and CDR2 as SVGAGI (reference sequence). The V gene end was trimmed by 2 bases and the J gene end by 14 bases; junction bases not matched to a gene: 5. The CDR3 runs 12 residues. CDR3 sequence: CASSYGTGGEFF. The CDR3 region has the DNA TGTGCCAGCAGTTACGGGACGGGGGGGGAGTTCTTC.

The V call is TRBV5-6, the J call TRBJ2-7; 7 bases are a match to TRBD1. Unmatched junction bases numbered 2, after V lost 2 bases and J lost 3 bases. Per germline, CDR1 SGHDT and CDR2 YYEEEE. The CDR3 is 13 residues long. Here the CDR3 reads CASSFGQDYEQYF. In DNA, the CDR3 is TGTGCCAGCAGCTTTGGACAGGACTACGAGCAGTACTTC.

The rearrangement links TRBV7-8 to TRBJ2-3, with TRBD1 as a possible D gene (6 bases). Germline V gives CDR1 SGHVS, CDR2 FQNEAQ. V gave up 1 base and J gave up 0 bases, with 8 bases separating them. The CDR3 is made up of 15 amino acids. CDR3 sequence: CASSLGTASTDTQYF. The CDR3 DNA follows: TGTGCCAGCAGCTTAGGGACAGCTAGCACAGATACGCAGTATTTT.

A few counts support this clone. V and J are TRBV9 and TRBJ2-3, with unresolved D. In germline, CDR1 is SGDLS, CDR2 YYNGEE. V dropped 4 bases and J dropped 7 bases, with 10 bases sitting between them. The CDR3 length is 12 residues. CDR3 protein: CASSQSFNTQYF. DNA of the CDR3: TGTGCCAGCAGCCAATCCTTTAATACGCAGTATTTT.

The DNA of the CDR3 is TGTGCCAGCAGCTTTCTACAACGCAGCGAAAAACTGTTTTTT. Translation gives CASSFLQRSEKLFF. V gene TRBV7-6 combines with J gene TRBJ1-4, with D unresolved. This CDR3 contains 14 residues. V was trimmed by 3 bases and J by 8 bases, leaving 13 bases between them. Per germline, CDR1 SGHVS and CDR2 FNYEAQ. The full variable domain, its missing parts supplied by reference TRBV7-6 and TRBJ1-4, is GAGVSQSPRYKVTKRGQDVALRCDPISGHVSLYWYRQALGQGPEFLTYFNYEAQQDKSGLPNDRFSAERPEGSISTLTIQRTEQRDSAMYRCASSFLQRSEKLFFGSGTQLSVL.

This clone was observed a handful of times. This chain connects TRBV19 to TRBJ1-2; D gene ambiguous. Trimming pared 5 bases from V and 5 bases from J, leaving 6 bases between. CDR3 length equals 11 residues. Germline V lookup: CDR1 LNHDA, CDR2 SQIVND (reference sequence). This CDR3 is CASSQDYGYTF. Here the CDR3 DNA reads TGTGCCAGTAGTCAGGATTATGGCTACACCTTC.

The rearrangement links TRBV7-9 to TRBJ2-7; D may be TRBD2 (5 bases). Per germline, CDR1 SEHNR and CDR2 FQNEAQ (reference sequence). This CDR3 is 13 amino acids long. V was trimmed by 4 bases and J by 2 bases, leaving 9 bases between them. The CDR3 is CASSSGETYEQYF. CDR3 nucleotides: TGTGCCAGCAGCTCCGGGGAGACCTACGAGCAGTACTTC.

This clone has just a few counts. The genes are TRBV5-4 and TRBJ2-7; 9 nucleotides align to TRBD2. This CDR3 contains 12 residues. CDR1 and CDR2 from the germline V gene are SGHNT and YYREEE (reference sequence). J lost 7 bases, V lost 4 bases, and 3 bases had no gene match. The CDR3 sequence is CASSGTSREQYF. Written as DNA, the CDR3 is TGTGCCAGCAGCGGGACTAGCCGGGAGCAGTACTTC.

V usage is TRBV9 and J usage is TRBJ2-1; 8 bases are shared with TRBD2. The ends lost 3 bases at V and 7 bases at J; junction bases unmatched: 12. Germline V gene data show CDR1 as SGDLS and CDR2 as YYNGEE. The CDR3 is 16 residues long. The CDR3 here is CASSDLLAGGWNEQFF. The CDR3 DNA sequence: TGTGCCAGCAGCGACCTCCTCGCGGGGGGTTGGAATGAGCAGTTCTTC.